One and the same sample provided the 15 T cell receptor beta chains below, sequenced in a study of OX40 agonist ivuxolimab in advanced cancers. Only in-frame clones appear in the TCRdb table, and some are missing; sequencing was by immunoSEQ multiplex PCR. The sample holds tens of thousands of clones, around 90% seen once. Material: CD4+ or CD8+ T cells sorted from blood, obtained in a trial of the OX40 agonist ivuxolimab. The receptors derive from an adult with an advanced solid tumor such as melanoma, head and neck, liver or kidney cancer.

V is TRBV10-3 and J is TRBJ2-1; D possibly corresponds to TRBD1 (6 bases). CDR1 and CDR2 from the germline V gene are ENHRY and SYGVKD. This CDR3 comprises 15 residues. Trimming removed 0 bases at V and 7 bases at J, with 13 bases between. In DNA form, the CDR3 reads TGTGCCATCAGTGAGTCGGGGGCTAGTCAAAATGAGCAGTTCTTC. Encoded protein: CAISESGASQNEQFF.

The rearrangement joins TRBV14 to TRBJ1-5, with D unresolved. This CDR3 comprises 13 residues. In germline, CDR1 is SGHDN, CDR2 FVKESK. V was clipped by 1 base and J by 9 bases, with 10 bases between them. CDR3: CASSQGSLWPQHF. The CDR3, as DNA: TGTGCCAGCAGCCAAGGTTCACTATGGCCCCAGCATTTT.

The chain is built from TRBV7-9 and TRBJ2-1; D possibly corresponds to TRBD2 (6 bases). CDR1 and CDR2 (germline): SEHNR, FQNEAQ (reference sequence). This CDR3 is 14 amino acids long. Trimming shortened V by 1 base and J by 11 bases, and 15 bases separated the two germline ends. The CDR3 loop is CASSLVSAGGKQFF. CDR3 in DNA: TGTGCCAGCAGCTTAGTTTCTGCGGGCGGGAAGCAGTTCTTC.

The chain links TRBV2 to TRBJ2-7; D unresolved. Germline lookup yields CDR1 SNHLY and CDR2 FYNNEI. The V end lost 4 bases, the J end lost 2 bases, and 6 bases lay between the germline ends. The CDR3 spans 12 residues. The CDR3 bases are TGTGCCAGCAGTGGCCAGCCCTACGAGCAGTACTTC. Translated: CASSGQPYEQYF.

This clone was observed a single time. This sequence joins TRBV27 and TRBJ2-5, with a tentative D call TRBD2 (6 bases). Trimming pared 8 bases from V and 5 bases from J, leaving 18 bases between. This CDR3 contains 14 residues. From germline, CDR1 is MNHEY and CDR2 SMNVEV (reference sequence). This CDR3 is CASAGAGTGETQYF. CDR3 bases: TGTGCCAGCGCTGGTGCGGGGACCGGGGAGACCCAGTACTTC.

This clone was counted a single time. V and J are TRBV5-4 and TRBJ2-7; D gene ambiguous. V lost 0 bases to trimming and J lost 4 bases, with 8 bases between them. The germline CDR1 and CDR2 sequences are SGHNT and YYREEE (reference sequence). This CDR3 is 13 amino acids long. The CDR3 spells CASSLAGVYEQYF. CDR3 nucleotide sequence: TGTGCCAGCAGCTTGGCAGGAGTTTACGAGCAGTACTTC.

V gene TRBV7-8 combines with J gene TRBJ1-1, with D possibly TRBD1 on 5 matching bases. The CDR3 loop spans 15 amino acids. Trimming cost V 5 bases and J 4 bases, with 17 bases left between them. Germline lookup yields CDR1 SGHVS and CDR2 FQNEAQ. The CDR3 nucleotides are TGTGCCAGCAGCCTCCAGACAGCCTCGAGCACTGAAGCTTTCTTT. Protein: CASSLQTASSTEAFF. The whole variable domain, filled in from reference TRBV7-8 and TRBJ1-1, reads GAGVSQSPRYKVAKRGQDVALRCDPISGHVSLFWYQQALGQGPEFLTYFQNEAQLDKSGLPSDRFFAERPEGSVSTLKIQRTQQEDSAVYLCASSLQTASSTEAFFGQGTRLTVV.

In DNA form, the CDR3 reads TGTGCCAGCAGCCTACCGGGAGCCCCAGATACGCAGTATTTT. Translated: CASSLPGAPDTQYF. The rearrangement joins TRBV27 to TRBJ2-3; tentatively, D is TRBD2 (6 bases). The CDR3 sequence is 14 residues long. Per germline, CDR1 MNHEY and CDR2 SMNVEV (reference sequence). Trimming pared 6 bases from V and 4 bases from J, leaving 14 bases between.

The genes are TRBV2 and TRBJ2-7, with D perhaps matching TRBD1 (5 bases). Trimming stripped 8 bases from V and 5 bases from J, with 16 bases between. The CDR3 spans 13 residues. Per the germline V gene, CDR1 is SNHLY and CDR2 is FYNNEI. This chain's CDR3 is CASRPQVGHEQYF. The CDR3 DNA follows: TGTGCCAGCCGTCCACAGGTCGGACACGAGCAGTACTTC.

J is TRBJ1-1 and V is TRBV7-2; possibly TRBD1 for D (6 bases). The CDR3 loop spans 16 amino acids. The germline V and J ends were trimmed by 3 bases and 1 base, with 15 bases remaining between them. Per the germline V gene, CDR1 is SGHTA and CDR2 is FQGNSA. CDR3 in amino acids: CASSLGFTGWNTEAFF. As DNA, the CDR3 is TGTGCCAGCAGCTTGGGATTCACAGGGTGGAACACTGAAGCTTTCTTT.

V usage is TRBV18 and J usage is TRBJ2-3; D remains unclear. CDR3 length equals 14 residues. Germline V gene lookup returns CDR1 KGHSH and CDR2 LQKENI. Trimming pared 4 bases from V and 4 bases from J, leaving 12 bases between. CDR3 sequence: CASSLPLNPDTQYF. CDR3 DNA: TGTGCCAGCTCACTCCCGTTAAATCCAGATACGCAGTATTTT.

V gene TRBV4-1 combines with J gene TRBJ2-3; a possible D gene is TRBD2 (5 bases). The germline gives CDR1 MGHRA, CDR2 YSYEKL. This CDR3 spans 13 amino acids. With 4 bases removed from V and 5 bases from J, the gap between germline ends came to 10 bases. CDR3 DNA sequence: TGCGCCAGCAGCCTACGAGGGCAAGATACGCAGTATTTT. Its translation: CASSLRGQDTQYF.

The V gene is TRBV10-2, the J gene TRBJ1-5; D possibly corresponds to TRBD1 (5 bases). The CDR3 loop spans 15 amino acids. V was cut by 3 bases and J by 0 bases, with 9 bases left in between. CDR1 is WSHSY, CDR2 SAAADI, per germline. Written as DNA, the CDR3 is TGCGCCAGCAGTGATGAGGGGTATAGCAATCAGCCCCAGCATTTT. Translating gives CASSDEGYSNQPQHF.

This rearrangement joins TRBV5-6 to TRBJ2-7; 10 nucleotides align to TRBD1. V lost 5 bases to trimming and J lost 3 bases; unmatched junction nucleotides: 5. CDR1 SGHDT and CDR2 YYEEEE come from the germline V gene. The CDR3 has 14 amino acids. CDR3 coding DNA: TGTGCCAGCAGTCCGGGACAGGGGTTCTACGAGCAGTACTTC. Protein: CASSPGQGFYEQYF.

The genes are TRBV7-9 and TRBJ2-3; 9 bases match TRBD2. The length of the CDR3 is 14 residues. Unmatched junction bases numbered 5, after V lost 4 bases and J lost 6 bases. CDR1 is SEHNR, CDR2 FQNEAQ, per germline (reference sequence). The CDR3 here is CASSSSGAGDTQYF. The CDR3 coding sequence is TGTGCCAGCAGCTCTAGCGGGGCGGGGGATACGCAGTATTTT.